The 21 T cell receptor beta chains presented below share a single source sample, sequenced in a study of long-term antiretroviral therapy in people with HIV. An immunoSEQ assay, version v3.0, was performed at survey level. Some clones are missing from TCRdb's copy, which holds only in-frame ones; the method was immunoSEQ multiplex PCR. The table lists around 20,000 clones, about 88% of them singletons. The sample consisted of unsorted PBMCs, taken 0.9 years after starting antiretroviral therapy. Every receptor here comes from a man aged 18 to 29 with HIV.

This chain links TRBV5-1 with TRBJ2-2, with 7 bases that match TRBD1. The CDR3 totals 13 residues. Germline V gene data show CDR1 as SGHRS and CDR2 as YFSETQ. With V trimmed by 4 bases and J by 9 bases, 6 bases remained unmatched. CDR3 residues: CASSLLTGRELFF. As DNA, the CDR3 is TGCGCCAGCAGCCTCCTGACAGGGAGGGAGCTGTTTTTT.

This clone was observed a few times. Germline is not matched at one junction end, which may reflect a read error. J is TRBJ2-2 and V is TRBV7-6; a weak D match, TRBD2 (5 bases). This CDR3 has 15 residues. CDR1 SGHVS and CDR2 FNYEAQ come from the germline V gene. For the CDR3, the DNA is TGTGCCAGCAGCCTAGCTTGGGGTAACACCGGGGAGCTGTTTTTT. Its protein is CASSLAWGNTGELFF.

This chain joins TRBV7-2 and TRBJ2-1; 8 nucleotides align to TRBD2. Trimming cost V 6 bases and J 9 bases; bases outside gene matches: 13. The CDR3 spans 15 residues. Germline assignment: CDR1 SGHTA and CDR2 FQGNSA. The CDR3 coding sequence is TGTGCCAGCAGTAACTCGGGACTAGGCGTCGGTGAGCAGTTCTTC. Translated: CASSNSGLGVGEQFF. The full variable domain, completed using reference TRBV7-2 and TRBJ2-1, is GAGVSQSPSNKVTEKGKDVELRCDPISGHTALYWYRQSLGQGLEFLIYFQGNSAPDKSGLPSDRFSAERTGGSVSTLTIQRTQQEDSAVYLCASSNSGLGVGEQFFGPGTRLTVL.

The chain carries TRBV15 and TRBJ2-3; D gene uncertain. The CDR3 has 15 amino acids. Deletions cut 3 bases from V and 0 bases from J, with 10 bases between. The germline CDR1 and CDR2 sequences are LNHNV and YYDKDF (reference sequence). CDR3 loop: CATSSPASSTDTQYF. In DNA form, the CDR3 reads TGTGCCACCAGCAGTCCGGCCAGCAGCACAGATACGCAGTATTTT.

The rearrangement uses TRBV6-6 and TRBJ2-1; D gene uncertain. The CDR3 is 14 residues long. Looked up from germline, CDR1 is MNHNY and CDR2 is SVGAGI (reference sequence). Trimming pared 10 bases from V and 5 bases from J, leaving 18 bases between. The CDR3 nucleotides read TGTGCCACTAGACCACCCCCGGAACACAATGAGCAGTTCTTC. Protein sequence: CATRPPPEHNEQFF.

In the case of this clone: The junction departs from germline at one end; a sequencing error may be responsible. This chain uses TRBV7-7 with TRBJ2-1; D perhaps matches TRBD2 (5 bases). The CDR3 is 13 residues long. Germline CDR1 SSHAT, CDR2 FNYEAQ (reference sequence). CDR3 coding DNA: TGTGCTAGCAGCCTTACTAGTTATGAGGAGCAGTTCTTC. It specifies CASSLTSYEEQFF.

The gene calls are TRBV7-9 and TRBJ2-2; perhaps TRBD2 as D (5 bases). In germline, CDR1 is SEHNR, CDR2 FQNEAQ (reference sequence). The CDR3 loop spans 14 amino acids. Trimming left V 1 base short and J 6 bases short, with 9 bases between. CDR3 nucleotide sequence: TGTGCCAGCAGCTTAGGAGGGTCCCCCGGGGAGCTGTTTTTT. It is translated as CASSLGGSPGELFF.

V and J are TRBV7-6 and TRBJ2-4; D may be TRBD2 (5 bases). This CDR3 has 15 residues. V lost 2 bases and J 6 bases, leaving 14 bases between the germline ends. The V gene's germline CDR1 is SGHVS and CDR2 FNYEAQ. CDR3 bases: TGTGCCAGCAGCTTAAATCATAAGGCGGGAAACATTCAGTACTTC. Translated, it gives CASSLNHKAGNIQYF.

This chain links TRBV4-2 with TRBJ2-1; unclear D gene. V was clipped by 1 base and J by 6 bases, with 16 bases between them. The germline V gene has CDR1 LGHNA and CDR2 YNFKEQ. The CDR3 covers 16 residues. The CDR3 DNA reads TGTGCCAGCAGCCAAGTAGATGGAGTGGTAGGCAATGAGCAGTTCTTC. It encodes CASSQVDGVVGNEQFF.

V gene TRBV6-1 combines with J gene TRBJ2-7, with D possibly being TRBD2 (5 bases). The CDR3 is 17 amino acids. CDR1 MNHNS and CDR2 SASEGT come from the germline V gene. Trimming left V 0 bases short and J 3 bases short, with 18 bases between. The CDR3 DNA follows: TGTGCCAGCAGTGAAGCGGGGAGTTTGAACAGCTTCTACGAGCAGTACTTC. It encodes CASSEAGSLNSFYEQYF.

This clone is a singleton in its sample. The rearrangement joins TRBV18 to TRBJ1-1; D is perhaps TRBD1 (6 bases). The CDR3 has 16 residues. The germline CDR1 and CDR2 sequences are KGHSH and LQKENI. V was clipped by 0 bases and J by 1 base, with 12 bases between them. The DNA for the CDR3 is TGTGCCAGCTCACCACCCCAAGGGGGTAGGAACACTGAAGCTTTCTTT. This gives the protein CASSPPQGGRNTEAFF.

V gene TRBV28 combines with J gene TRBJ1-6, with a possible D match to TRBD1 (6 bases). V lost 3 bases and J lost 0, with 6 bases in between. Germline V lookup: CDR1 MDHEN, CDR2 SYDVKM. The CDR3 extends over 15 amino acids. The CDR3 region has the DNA TGTGCCAGCAGTTTCAGGGGCTCCTATAATTCACCCCTCCACTTT. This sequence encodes CASSFRGSYNSPLHF. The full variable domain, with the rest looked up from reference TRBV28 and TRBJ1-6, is DVKVTQSSRYLVKRTGEKVFLECVQDMDHENMFWYRQDPGLGLRLIYFSYDVKMKEKGDIPEGYSVSREKKERFSLILESASTNQTSMYLCASSFRGSYNSPLHFGNGTRLTVT.

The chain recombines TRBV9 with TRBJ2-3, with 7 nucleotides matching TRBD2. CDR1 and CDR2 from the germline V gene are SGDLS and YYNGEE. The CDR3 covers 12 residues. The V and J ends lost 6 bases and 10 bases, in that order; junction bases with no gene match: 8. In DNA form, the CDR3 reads TGTGCCAGCAACACAGGACTAGGGGCGCAGTATTTT. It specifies CASNTGLGAQYF.

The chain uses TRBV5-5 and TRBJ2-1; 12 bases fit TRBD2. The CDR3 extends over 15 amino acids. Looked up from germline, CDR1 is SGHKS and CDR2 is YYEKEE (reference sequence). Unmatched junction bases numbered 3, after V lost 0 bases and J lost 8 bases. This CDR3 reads CASSLASGGEYEQFF. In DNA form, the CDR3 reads TGTGCCAGCAGCTTGGCTAGCGGGGGGGAGTATGAGCAGTTCTTC.

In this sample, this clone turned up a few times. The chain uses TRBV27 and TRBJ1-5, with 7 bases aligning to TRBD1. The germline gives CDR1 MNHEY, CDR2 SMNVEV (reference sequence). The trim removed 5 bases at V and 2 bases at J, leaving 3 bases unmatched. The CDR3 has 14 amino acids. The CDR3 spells CASSPGQGNQPQHF. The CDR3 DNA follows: TGTGCCAGCAGTCCTGGACAGGGCAATCAGCCCCAGCATTTT.

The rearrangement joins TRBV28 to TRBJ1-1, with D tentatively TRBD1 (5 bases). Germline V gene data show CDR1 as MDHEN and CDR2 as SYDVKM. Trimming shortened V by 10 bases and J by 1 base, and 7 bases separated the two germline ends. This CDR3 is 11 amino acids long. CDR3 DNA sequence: TGTGCCACGGGGGGGAACACTGAAGCTTTCTTT. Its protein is CATGGNTEAFF.

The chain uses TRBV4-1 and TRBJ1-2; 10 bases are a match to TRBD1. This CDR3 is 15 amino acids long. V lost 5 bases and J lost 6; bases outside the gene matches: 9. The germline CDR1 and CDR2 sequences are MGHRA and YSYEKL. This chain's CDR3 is CASSWGPGTGDGYTF. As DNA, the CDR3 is TGCGCCAGCAGCTGGGGTCCCGGGACAGGGGATGGCTACACCTTC.

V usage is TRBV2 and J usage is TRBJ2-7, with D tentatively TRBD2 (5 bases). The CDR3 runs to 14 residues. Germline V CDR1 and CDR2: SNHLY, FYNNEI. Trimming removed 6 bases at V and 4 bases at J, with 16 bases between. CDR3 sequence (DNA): TGTGCCAGCAGAGAGGGCTCCAACGGGTACGAGCAGTACTTC. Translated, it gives CASREGSNGYEQYF.

This chain's CDR3 is CASSLPGSTGELFF. Written as DNA, the CDR3 is TGCGCCAGCAGCCTGCCGGGGTCCACCGGGGAGCTGTTTTTT. The rearrangement joins TRBV5-1 to TRBJ2-2, with a possible D match to TRBD2 (5 bases). Germline loops: CDR1 SGHRS, CDR2 YFSETQ. V lost 4 bases, J lost 4 bases, and 11 bases lay in between. The CDR3 has 14 amino acids.

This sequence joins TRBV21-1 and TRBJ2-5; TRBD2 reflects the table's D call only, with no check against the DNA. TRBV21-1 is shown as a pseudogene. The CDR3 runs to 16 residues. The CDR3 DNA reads TGTGCCAGCAGCAAAGCTCCAAGCGGGGGGCAAGAGACCCAGTACTTC. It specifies CASSKAPSGGQETQYF.

The CDR3 spells CASSSLLGEAFF. DNA of the CDR3: TGTGCCAGCAGCTCGCTGCTGGGGGAAGCTTTCTTT. V and J are TRBV7-9 and TRBJ1-1; unclear D gene. Trimming cost V 4 bases and J 8 bases, with 11 bases left between them. CDR1 is SEHNR and CDR2 is FQNEAQ in the germline V gene (reference sequence). CDR3 size: 12 residues. Full variable domain (remainder filled in from reference TRBV7-9 and TRBJ1-1): DTGVSQNPRHKITKRGQNVTFRCDPISEHNRLYWYRQTLGQGPEFLTYFQNEAQLEKSRLLSDRFSAERPKGSFSTLEIQRTEQGDSAMYLCASSSLLGEAFFGQGTRLTVV.